Below are 19 T cell receptor beta chains sequenced from a single sample in a study of blood T cells in healthy people across ages (dated by TCRdb to between 2015 and 2016). Library preparation employed 5' RACE. The instrument was an Illumina HiSeq 2500. A second 7 to 11 cycle PCR used a sample-barcoded 5' primer and a J-beta primer mix. Through fastp at Q25 and MiXCR, TCRdb rebuilt clones from the public reads, retaining in-frame beta chains. Entries that share a CDR3 protein sequence are merged under the most common genes and DNA. The sample contains over 1,500,000 distinct CDR3 sequences, around half of them found a single time. Over 2% of the sample is held by the ten biggest clonotypes. The material sequenced was blood. The origin of the receptors is a woman aged 40 to 50 in good health.

The rearrangement joins TRBV12-3 or TRBV12-4 to TRBJ1-2, with D tentatively TRBD1 (6 bases). V was cut by 6 bases and J by 2 bases, with 16 bases left in between. The CDR3 length is 15 residues. The CDR3 nucleotides read TGTGCCAGCAGGCTACCTAAGGGGGGGAACTATGGCTACACCTTC. Protein: CASRLPKGGNYGYTF.

The sample holds many counts of this clonotype. One end of the junction does not line up with germline, which may come from a read error. J is TRBJ1-2 and V is TRBV7-2, with TRBD1 identical over 9 bases. The CDR3 extends over 14 amino acids. Germline CDR1 SGHTA, CDR2 FQGNSA. DNA of the CDR3: TGCGCCAGCAGCTTAGCACAGGGGGCGGGCGGCTACACCTTC. Residues: CASSLAQGAGGYTF.

This clonotype turned up a few times. The chain employs TRBV10-3 and TRBJ2-5; the match to TRBD2 covers 7 bases. This CDR3 comprises 13 residues. V trimming: 6 bases; J trimming: 3 bases; junction bases outside the gene matches: 4. Germline V gene sequence: CDR1 ENHRY, CDR2 SYGVKD. The chain's CDR3 is CAISLGGEETQYF. The CDR3 DNA sequence: TGTGCCATCAGCCTGGGGGGGGAAGAGACCCAGTACTTC.

The sample holds a few counts of this clonotype. The V and J genes are TRBV9 and TRBJ2-1, with 14 bases lining up with TRBD2. This CDR3 is built from 18 residues. Germline values: CDR1 SGDLS, CDR2 YYNGEE. V lost 3 bases and J lost 0; bases outside the gene matches: 5. The CDR3 nucleotides read TGTGCCAGCAGCGGGCGACTAGCGGGGGGGAGCTCCTACAATGAGCAGTTCTTC. It translates to CASSGRLAGGSSYNEQFF.

This clonotype was observed a few times. The chain recombines TRBV5-1 with TRBJ2-3; a possible D gene is TRBD2 (5 bases). V was pared by 5 bases and J by 2 bases, with 9 bases between. The CDR3 contains 13 residues. The germline V gene has CDR1 SGHRS and CDR2 YFSETQ. The DNA of the CDR3 is TGCGCCAGCAGGGAGGCCCCCACAGATACGCAGTATTTT. Its protein product is CASREAPTDTQYF.

This clonotype was seen at least ten times. At one boundary the junction diverges from the germline segment, which might be a read error. V usage is TRBV5-1 and J usage is TRBJ1-1; 7 bases are a match to TRBD1. The germline CDR1 and CDR2 sequences are SGHRS and YFSETQ. The CDR3 covers 14 residues. For the CDR3, the DNA is TGTGCCAGCAGCTTAGGGGGCGGGAACACTGAAGCTTTCTTT. Translation gives CASSLGGGNTEAFF.

This rearrangement joins TRBV7-8 to TRBJ2-1, with D perhaps matching TRBD1 or TRBD2 (5 bases each). Trimming removed 4 bases from V and 5 bases from J, with 12 bases in between. The CDR3 extends over 14 amino acids. CDR1 and CDR2 from the germline V gene are SGHVS and FQNEAQ. The CDR3 DNA sequence: TGTGCCAGCAGCTCCGAGGGGTGGGACAATGAGCAGTTCTTC. Translated: CASSSEGWDNEQFF.

CDR3: CASSVPTGLSTDTQYF. The CDR3 DNA sequence: TGTGCCAGCAGTGTACCTACAGGACTTAGCACAGATACGCAGTATTTT. The chain carries TRBV25-1 and TRBJ2-3; D is tentatively TRBD1 or TRBD2 (5 bases each). Trimming took off 4 bases at V and 0 bases at J, with 14 bases between the two ends. CDR3 length: 16 amino acids. Germline CDR1 MGHDK, CDR2 SYGVNS.

With regard to this clonotype: An end of the junction does not agree with germline; a read error may underlie this. J is TRBJ1-2 and V is TRBV4-1; TRBD1 agrees at 9 bases. The germline V gene has CDR1 MGHRA and CDR2 YSYEKL. This CDR3 region has 14 residues. As DNA, the CDR3 is TGCGCCAGCAGCCAGGGGACAGGGCCGTATGACTACACCTTC. Protein sequence: CASSQGTGPYDYTF.

V and J are TRBV13 and TRBJ1-2; D gene unclear. Germline CDR1 and CDR2: PRHDT and FYEKMQ (reference sequence). The V and J ends lost 1 base and 4 bases respectively, with 13 bases between them. The CDR3 consists of 15 residues. The CDR3 nucleotides read TGTGCCAGCAGCTTAGTAGCGGGAGGAGCCTATGGCTACACCTTC. Protein: CASSLVAGGAYGYTF.

The rearrangement links TRBV13 to TRBJ1-4; perhaps TRBD1 as D (5 bases). This CDR3 region has 13 residues. Trimming took 5 bases from V and 8 from J, leaving 12 bases between them. The germline V gene encodes CDR1 PRHDT and CDR2 FYEKMQ (reference sequence). The CDR3 loop is CASSVVGEEKLFF. The CDR3 coding sequence is TGTGCCAGCAGCGTAGTGGGGGAGGAAAAACTGTTTTTT.

The gene calls are TRBV27 and TRBJ2-5; TRBD2 agrees at 13 bases. The J call may be faulty, since TRBJ2-4 better matches the DNA end. This CDR3 contains 18 residues. The germline CDR1 and CDR2 sequences are MNHEY and SMNVEV (reference sequence). The CDR3 sequence is CARSNILLAGGCKNIQYF. In nucleotides, the CDR3 is TGTGCCAGGAGTAACATACTACTAGCGGGGGGGTGCAAAAACATTCAGTACTTC.

The gene calls are TRBV20-1 and TRBJ1-2; D ambiguous. Trimming took off 6 bases at V and 4 bases at J, with 21 bases between the two ends. Germline loops: CDR1 DFQATT, CDR2 SNEGSKA (reference sequence). The CDR3 loop spans 15 amino acids. The CDR3 sequence is CSALDPWTAVYGYTF. The CDR3 DNA follows: TGCAGTGCCCTAGACCCATGGACGGCCGTCTATGGCTACACCTTC.

This clonotype has a handful of counts. J is TRBJ2-1 and V is TRBV9, with a possible D match to TRBD2 (7 bases). Germline CDR1 SGDLS, CDR2 YYNGEE. This CDR3 contains 15 residues. V lost 2 bases to trimming and J lost 5 bases, with 14 bases between them. CDR3: CASSVVGGLNNEQFF. The CDR3 nucleotides are TGTGCCAGCAGCGTTGTCGGGGGGCTTAACAATGAGCAGTTCTTC.

The chain carries TRBV12-3 or TRBV12-4 and TRBJ2-7; 7 bases are a match to TRBD2. CDR3 length equals 12 residues. J gave up 12 bases and V 7 bases, and 12 bases lay outside the gene matches. The CDR3 DNA follows: TGTGCCAGCACCCCGGACCGACGACTAGCGTACTTC. Translating it yields CASTPDRRLAYF.

CDR3: CSAPLLAGGGNEQFF. CDR3 DNA sequence: TGCAGTGCTCCGCTCTTGGCGGGGGGAGGGAATGAGCAGTTCTTC. The J gene is TRBJ2-1, the V gene TRBV20-1, with TRBD2 identical over 8 bases. The CDR3 totals 15 residues. V lost 5 bases, J lost 7 bases, and 13 bases stayed unmatched. CDR1 and CDR2 from the germline V gene are DFQATT and SNEGSKA (reference sequence).

This chain uses TRBV11-3 with TRBJ2-3, with a tentative D call TRBD2 (9 bases). Germline-derived CDR1 and CDR2 are SGHNT and YENEEA. The V gene lost 4 bases and the J gene lost 6 bases, with 17 bases spanning the gap. This CDR3 has 15 amino acids. The CDR3 DNA reads as TGTGCCAGCAGCTCAGGGGGCGGGGGGGCCGATACGCAGTATTTT. Translating gives CASSSGGGGADTQYF.

The gene calls are TRBV7-2 and TRBJ1-5, with TRBD1 matching over 7 bases. CDR1 and CDR2 (germline): SGHTA, FQGNSA. The CDR3 totals 15 residues. V was clipped by 1 base and J by 7 bases; unmatched bases: 7. CDR3 sequence: CASSLGGTVSQPQHF. The CDR3 DNA follows: TGTGCCAGCAGCTTAGGAGGGACAGTATCCCAGCCCCAGCATTTT.

This clonotype was detected once. V usage is TRBV24-1 and J usage is TRBJ2-3; TRBD2 might be the D (5 bases). The CDR3 covers 16 residues. The V end was cut by 0 bases, the J end by 3 bases, with 12 bases between. Germline CDR1 and CDR2: KGHDR and SFDVKD. CDR3 DNA: TGTGCCACCAGTGATTTGCAGGCGGGTTCTACAGATACGCAGTATTTT. Its translation: CATSDLQAGSTDTQYF.